This T cell receptor beta chain was documented in a study of patients and donors after allogeneic stem cell transplantation (dated by TCRdb to 2018 to 2020). This clonotype was seen more than once but under ten times. The target of this receptor is not known. No base quality information exists; no much larger clone differs at one position. Trimming takes 6 bases from V and 4 bases from J, and the germline ends sit 13 bases apart. Counted from cysteine to phenylalanine, this CDR3 has 13 amino acids. Only the CDR3 DNA is retained, 39 bases long and in frame from the first base. As encoded in the germline V gene, CDR1 is ENHRY while CDR2 is SYGVKD. The method behind the library was RT-PCR. Reads for this sample came from a NextSeq 550. Using fastp at Q25 and MiXCR, TCRdb reprocessed the public reads and kept productive beta chains. Each CDR3 protein appears once, grouped with its most common genes and DNA. The sample table holds about 410,000 distinct CDR3 sequences, of which roughly 17% were seen once. The ten largest account for 7.2% of the sample.

This sequence was found in a human donor who was either an allogeneic HSCT recipient or a stem cell or donor lymphocyte infusion donor (not recorded which). It is not recorded whose cells these are; they may come from a transplant donor. Sequencing was carried out using blood, either unsorted or a sorted T cell fraction (not recorded which). Recombination connected TRBV10-3 to TRBJ2-7; the D gene is perhaps TRBD2, on 5 matching bases. The DNA sequence is given as TGTGCCATCAGCAGTGGCGGGTCGTACGAGCAGTACTTC. This translates into CAISSGGSYEQYF.